This T cell receptor (beta chain) was found in a study of blood T cell repertoires in COVID-19 (dated by TCRdb to 2020 to 2021). About the study as a whole: The collaborator samples originated in the United States, Italy and Spain and spanned the acute and convalescent phases of COVID-19. The samples were drawn from the first 160 participants of the ongoing ImmuneRACE study and from 1,200 or so subjects provided by 6 global collaborators. The sample metadata nearly always contained a de-identified subject ID, COVID-19 status, age in years and sex. The repertoires were made available in a free public database intended to serve as a resource for research on the immune response to SARS-CoV-2. The prospective study material was composed of cDNA or gDNA derived from T cells, B-cell-depleted T cells, or PBMCs. Deeply sampled blood TCRbeta repertoires from subjects exposed to, actively infected with, or recovered from COVID-19 were included in the dataset. Where available, HLA class I and class II types were obtained from metadata supplied by the sample provider rather than from assay-based typing. General study outcomes and caveats: Clinical and demographic metadata were provided uncurated, with the amount varying by source and participant.

For this clone: Its recognized antigen is unknown. Base qualities are not recorded, but no much larger clone differs from it by a single base.

TCRbeta CDR3 regions were amplified from genomic DNA by means of the immunoSEQ Assay, a bias-controlled multiplex PCR. As for the authors' bioinformatics: Nucleated cell counts per sample were estimated from amplification of reference gene primers within the assay. To quantify the absolute abundance of each unique TCRbeta CDR3 rearrangement, sequence reads were collapsed and filtered. For each sample, productive Simpson clonality was calculated as the square root of Simpson's diversity index across productive rearrangements. TCRdb retrieved this table from immuneACCESS and kept in-frame rearrangements only. Not all clones are present; in checked studies, unresolved V genes account for under half, and no reason is known for the remainder. The V and J calls and clone size come from that table; D and trimming were worked out from the DNA. Here the sample has about 270,000 clones; 85% to 90% occur a single time. Of the sample, roughly 14% is held by the ten largest clones.

Collaborating institutions collected whole blood in K2EDTA tubes following their own protocols. Collaborator samples were shipped for TCRbeta analysis as frozen whole blood, isolated PBMCs, or DNA extracted from either sample type. The CDR3 contains 15 residues, cysteine and phenylalanine counted. Of all the DNA, just the CDR3 is kept, 45 bases in frame from base 1. The V and J ends are trimmed by 5 bases and 5 bases, leaving 18 bases between them. Sequences SGHAT (CDR1) and FQNNGV (CDR2) are obtained from the germline V gene. The specimen sequenced was peripheral blood. The clonotype originates from a human donor in a cohort sampled during active COVID-19. The sequence joins TRBV11-2 to TRBJ1-1; 6 matching bases give a weak D call of TRBD1. The sequenced DNA: TGTGCCAGCAGCCCGGGGGGGCAGAGAAGGACTGAAGCTTTCTTT. Translated, this gives CASSPGGQRRTEAFF. The reference TRBV11-2 and TRBJ1-1 proteins fill in what lies around the CDR3, so the full variable domain reads EAGVAQSPRYKIIEKRQSVAFWCNPISGHATLYWYQQILGQGPKLLIQFQNNGVVDDSQLPKDRFSAERLKGVDSTLKIQPAKLEDSAVYLCASSPGGQRRTEAFFGQGTRLTVV.